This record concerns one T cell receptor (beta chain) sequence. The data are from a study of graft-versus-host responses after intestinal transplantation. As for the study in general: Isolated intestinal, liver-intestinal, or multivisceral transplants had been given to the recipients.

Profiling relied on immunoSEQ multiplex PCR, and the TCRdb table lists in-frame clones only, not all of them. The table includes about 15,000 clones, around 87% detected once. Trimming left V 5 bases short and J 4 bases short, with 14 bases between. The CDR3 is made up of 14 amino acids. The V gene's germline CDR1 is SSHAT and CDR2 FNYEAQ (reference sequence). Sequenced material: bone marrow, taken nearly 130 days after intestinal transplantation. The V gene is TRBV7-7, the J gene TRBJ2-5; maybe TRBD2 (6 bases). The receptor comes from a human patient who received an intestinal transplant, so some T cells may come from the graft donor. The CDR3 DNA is TGTGCCAGCAGCACCTCTTCCGGGGGAGAGACCCAGTACTTC. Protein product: CASSTSSGGETQYF. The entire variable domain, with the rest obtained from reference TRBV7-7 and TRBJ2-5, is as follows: GAGVSQSPRYKVTKRGQDVTLRCDPISSHATLYWYQQALGQGPEFLTYFNYEAQPDKSGLPSDRFSAERPEGSISTLTIQRTEQRDSAMYRCASSTSSGGETQYFGPGTRLLVL.